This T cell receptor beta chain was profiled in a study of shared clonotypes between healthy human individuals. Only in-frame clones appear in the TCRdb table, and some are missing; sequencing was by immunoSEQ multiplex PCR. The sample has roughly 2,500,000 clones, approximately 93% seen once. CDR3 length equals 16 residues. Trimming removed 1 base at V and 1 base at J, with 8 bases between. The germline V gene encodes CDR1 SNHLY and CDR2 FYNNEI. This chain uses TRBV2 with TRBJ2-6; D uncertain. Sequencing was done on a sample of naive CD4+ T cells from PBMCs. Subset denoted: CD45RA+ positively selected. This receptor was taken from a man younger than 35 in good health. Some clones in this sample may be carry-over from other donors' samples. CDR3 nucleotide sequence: TGTGCCAGCAGTGAAGTACTGCAATCTGGGGCCAACGTCCTGACTTTC. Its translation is CASSEVLQSGANVLTF.